A selection of T cell receptor beta chains follows, all from one sample in a study of cytotoxic CD8 clonotypes in ibrutinib-treated CLL. TCRdb's copy holds only in-frame clones and misses some; the assay was immunoSEQ multiplex PCR. The sample contains about 300,000 clones, roughly four fifths of which appear only once. Here the sequenced sample was PBMCs, taken at disease progression, from a patient treated with ibrutinib. The source is a human donor with chronic lymphocytic leukemia. The CDR3 runs from the conserved cysteine through the conserved F or W. A D gene is named only where the DNA matches it firmly. Part of the rows lack a size; the others show once, few, many or a class for expanded clones.

TRBD2	15	.	TRBV7-8	TRBJ2-5	CASSSTSGGGKTQYF	TGTGCCAGCAGTTCGACTAGCGGGGGGGGAAAGACCCAGTACTTC
.	16	.	TRBV13	TRBJ2-2	CASSPGAALVTGELFF	TGTGCCAGCAGCCCCGGGGCAGCCCTCGTCACCGGGGAGCTGTTTTTT
.	17	.	TRBV5-1	TRBJ2-4	CASSLAGSREAKNIQYF	TGCGCCAGCAGCTTGGCCGGAAGCAGGGAGGCCAAAAACATTCAGTACTTC
TRBD1	13	few	TRBV5-1	TRBJ1-2	CASSYGTGYGYTF	TGCGCCAGCAGCTACGGGACAGGCTATGGCTACACCTTC
.	14	.	TRBV2	TRBJ2-3	CASSDFTATDTQYF	TGTGCCAGCAGTGACTTTACAGCCACAGATACGCAGTATTTT
.	15	few	TRBV6-5	TRBJ1-1	CASSYIGHFNTEAFF	TGTGCCAGCAGTTACATCGGACATTTTAACACTGAAGCTTTCTTT
TRBD2	17	.	TRBV7-2	TRBJ2-3	CASSLEAAGGPTDTQYF	TGTGCCAGCAGCTTAGAAGCGGCGGGAGGGCCCACAGATACGCAGTATTTT
.	13	.	TRBV13	TRBJ2-7	CASSLGLLYEQYF	TGTGCCAGCAGCTTAGGCCTCCTCTACGAGCAGTACTTC
.	14	.	TRBV7-7	TRBJ1-5	CASSPQTWDQPQHF	TGTGCCAGCAGCCCGCAGACGTGGGATCAGCCCCAGCATTTT
TRBD1	14	.	TRBV19	TRBJ2-7	CASTPGTGPYEQYF	TGTGCCTCAACCCCCGGGACAGGGCCATACGAGCAGTACTTC
.	14	.	TRBV9	TRBJ2-5	CASSPQTSKETQYF	TGTGCCAGCAGCCCACAGACTAGTAAAGAGACCCAGTACTTC
.	13	few	TRBV5-1	TRBJ2-7	CASRGQSSYEQYF	TGCGCCAGCCGAGGACAGAGTTCCTACGAGCAGTACTTC
TRBD1	16	.	TRBV19	TRBJ1-2	CASTMPGQGSNYGYTF	TGTGCCAGTACCATGCCGGGACAGGGTTCCAACTATGGCTACACCTTC
.	15	.	TRBV6-5	TRBJ2-2	CASSTPTKNTGELFF	TGTGCCAGCAGTACACCCACTAAAAACACCGGGGAGCTGTTTTTT
TRBD1	14	.	TRBV11-2	TRBJ2-7	CASTPYRGAYEQYF	TGTGCCAGCACCCCCTACAGGGGGGCCTACGAGCAGTACTTC
TRBD2	16	.	TRBV28	TRBJ2-7	CASSSTDSGWVYEQYF	TGTGCCAGCAGTTCCACCGATAGCGGGTGGGTCTACGAGCAGTACTTC